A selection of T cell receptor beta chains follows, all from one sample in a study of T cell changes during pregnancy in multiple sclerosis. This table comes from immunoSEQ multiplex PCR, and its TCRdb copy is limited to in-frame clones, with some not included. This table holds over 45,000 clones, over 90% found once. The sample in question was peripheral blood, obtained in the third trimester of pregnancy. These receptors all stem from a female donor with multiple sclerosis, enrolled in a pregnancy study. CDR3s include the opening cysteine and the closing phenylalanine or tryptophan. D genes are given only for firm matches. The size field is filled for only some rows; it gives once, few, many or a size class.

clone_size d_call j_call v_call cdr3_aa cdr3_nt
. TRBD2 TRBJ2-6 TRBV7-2 CASSLAGGYGANVLTF TGTGCCAGCAGCTTAGCGGGGGGGTACGGGGCCAACGTCCTGACTTTC
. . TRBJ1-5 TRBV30 CAWSVLGGDNQPQHF TGTGCCTGGAGTGTACTGGGGGGAGACAATCAGCCCCAGCATTTT
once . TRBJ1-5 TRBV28 CASSPDRSNQPQHF TGTGCCAGCAGCCCTGACAGGTCAAATCAGCCCCAGCATTTT
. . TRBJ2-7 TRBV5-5 CASSLGFSGNEQYF TGTGCCAGCAGCTTGGGTTTCAGCGGTAACGAGCAGTACTTC
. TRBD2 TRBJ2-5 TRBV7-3 CASSPSGGGRETQYF TGTGCCAGCAGCCCAAGCGGGGGTGGGAGGGAGACCCAGTACTTC
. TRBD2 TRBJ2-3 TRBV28 CASTATGTSGRGRTDTQYF TGTGCCAGCACCGCAACCGGGACTAGCGGGAGAGGGAGGACAGATACGCAGTATTTT
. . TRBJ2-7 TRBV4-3 CASSQEETGSYEQYF TGCGCCAGCAGCCAAGAAGAGACAGGCTCATACGAGCAGTACTTC
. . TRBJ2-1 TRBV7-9 CASSLSTGEQFF TGTGCCAGCAGCTTATCAACGGGTGAGCAGTTCTTC
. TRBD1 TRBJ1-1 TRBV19 CASTATGRGTEAFF TGTGCCAGTACCGCGACAGGGAGAGGCACTGAAGCTTTCTTT
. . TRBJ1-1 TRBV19 CASRYRREMNTEAFF TGTGCCAGTAGATACCGACGGGAGATGAACACTGAAGCTTTCTTT
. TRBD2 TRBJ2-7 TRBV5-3 CARSPGLAAYEQYF TGTGCCAGAAGCCCGGGACTAGCGGCCTACGAGCAGTACTTC
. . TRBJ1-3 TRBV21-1 CASSPKGLVNSGNTIYF TGTGCCAGCAGCCCCAAGGGGTTGGTGAACTCTGGAAACACCATATATTTT
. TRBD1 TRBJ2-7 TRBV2 CASSGQGVGYEQYF TGTGCCAGCAGTGGCCAGGGGGTTGGGTACGAGCAGTACTTC
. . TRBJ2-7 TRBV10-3 CAISERGHEQYF TGTGCCATCAGTGAGCGTGGCCACGAGCAGTACTTC
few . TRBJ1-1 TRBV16 CASSQEIAGAEAFF TGTGCCAGCAGCCAAGAAATCGCGGGCGCTGAAGCTTTCTTT
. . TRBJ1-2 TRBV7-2 CASSPDRTYGYTF TGTGCCAGCAGTCCGGACAGAACATATGGCTACACCTTC
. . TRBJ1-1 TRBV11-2 CASSLGQTEAFF TGTGCCAGCAGCTTAGGACAAACTGAAGCTTTCTTT
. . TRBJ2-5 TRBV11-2 CASSPNERETQYF TGTGCCAGCAGCCCAAACGAGAGGGAGACCCAGTACTTC
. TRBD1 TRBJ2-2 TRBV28 CASSGGQGFSTGELFF TGTGCCAGCAGTGGCGGACAGGGTTTTTCCACCGGGGAGCTGTTTTTT
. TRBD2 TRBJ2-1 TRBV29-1 CSVARGLAGVSSYNEQFF TGCAGCGTCGCTAGGGGACTAGCGGGGGTAAGCTCCTACAATGAGCAGTTCTTC
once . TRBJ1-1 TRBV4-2 CASSQDTGTLPEAFF TGTGCCAGCAGCCAAGATACAGGGACCCTGCCTGAAGCTTTCTTT
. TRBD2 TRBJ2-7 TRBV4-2 CASSQELAGSYEQYF TGTGCCAGCAGCCAAGAACTAGCGGGCTCCTACGAGCAGTACTTC
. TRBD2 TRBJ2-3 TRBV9 CASSPRLAGSTDTQYF TGTGCCAGCAGCCCGCGGCTAGCGGGGAGCACAGATACGCAGTATTTT
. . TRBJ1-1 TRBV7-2 CASSPSSGSTEAFF TGTGCCAGCAGTCCGTCTTCAGGAAGCACTGAAGCTTTCTTT
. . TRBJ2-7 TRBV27 CASSPQGYEQYF TGTGCCAGCAGTCCCCAGGGTTACGAGCAGTACTTC
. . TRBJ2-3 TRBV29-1 CSVEEIAAVSTDTQYF TGCAGCGTTGAAGAAATAGCGGCAGTTAGCACAGATACGCAGTATTTT
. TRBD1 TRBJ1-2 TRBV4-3 CASSQDRGWDSYGYTF TGCGCCAGCAGCCAAGATAGGGGGTGGGACAGCTATGGCTACACCTTC
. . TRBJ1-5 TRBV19 CASSIGHTGFFQPQHF TGTGCCAGTAGTATAGGCCATACAGGGTTCTTTCAGCCCCAGCATTTT
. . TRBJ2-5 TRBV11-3 CASSLELSAQYF TGTGCCAGCAGCTTAGAACTTTCGGCCCAGTACTTC
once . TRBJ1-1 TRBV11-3 CVSSDREGHFVYTEAFF TGTGTCAGCAGTGATCGTGAAGGACACTTTGTCTACACTGAAGCTTTCTTT
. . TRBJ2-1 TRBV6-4 CASSESPSSYNEQFF TGTGCCAGCAGTGAGTCCCCGAGCTCCTACAATGAGCAGTTCTTC
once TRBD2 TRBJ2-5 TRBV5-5 CASSLTSGEYQETQYF TGTGCCAGCAGCTTAACTAGCGGAGAGTACCAAGAGACCCAGTACTTC
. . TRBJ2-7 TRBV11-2 CASSPPRESEQYF TGTGCCAGCAGCCCACCTAGAGAATCGGAGCAGTACTTC
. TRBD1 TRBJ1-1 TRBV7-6 CASSDGTGKAFF TGTGCCAGCAGCGACGGGACAGGGAAAGCTTTCTTT
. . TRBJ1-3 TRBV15 CATSRAVFGNTIYF TGTGCCACCAGCAGGGCCGTCTTTGGAAACACCATATATTTT